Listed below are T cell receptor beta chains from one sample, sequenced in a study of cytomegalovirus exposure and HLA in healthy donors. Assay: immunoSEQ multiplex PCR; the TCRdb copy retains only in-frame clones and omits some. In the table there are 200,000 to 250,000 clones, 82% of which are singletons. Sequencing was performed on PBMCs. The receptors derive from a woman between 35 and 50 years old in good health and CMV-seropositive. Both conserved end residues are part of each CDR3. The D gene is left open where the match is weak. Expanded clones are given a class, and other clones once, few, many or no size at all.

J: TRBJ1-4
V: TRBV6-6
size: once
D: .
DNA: TGTGCCAGCCGGACTAATGAAAAACTGTTTTTT
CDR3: CASRTNEKLFF

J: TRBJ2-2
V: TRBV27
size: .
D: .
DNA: TGTGCCGCGTACACCGGGGAGCTGTTTTTT
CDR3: CAAYTGELFF

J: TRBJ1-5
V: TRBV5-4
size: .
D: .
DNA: TGTGCCAGCAGCCCTGACCCTAGTAGCAATCAGCCCCAGCATTTT
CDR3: CASSPDPSSNQPQHF

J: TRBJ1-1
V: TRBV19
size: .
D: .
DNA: TGTGCCAGTAGTTTCAGGGGCATGAACACTGAAGCTTTCTTT
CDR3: CASSFRGMNTEAFF

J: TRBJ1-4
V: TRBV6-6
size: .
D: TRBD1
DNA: TGTGCCAGCAGTGGTCTTTCAGGGGGCACTAATGAAAAACTGTTTTTT
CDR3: CASSGLSGGTNEKLFF

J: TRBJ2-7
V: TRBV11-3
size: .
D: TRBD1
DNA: TGTGCCAGCAGTTCTCTGACAGGGGCGTCCTACGAGCAGTACTTC
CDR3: CASSSLTGASYEQYF

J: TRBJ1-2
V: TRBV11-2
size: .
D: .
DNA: TGTGCCAGCAGCTTAGATCAGGGGACGAGGGGCTACACCTTC
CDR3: CASSLDQGTRGYTF

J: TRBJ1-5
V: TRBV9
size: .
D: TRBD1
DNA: TGTGCCAGCAGCGGGACAGGGGGCGGGGGTCAGCCCCAGCATTTT
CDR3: CASSGTGGGGQPQHF

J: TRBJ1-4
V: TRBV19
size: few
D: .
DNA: TGTGCCAGTAGTCTTAGCGTTAATGAAAAACTGTTTTTT
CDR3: CASSLSVNEKLFF

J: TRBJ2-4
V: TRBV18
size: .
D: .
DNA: TGTGCCAGCTCACCACCACAGTCTGCCAAAAACATTCAGTACTTC
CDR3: CASSPPQSAKNIQYF

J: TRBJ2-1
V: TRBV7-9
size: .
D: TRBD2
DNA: TGTGCCAGCAGCTTAGTGGGTGTTTCGGCGGGAGAAACCTACAATGAGCAGTTCTTC
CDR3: CASSLVGVSAGETYNEQFF

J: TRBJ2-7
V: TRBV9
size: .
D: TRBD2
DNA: TGTGCCAGCAGCGTAGGGGTGAGCGGGGGGCAGAGCGAGCAGTACTTC
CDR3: CASSVGVSGGQSEQYF

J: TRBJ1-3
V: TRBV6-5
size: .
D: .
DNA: TGTGCCAGCAGTTACGCTCCGGGGAGGGGAGGAAACACCATATATTTT
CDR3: CASSYAPGRGGNTIYF

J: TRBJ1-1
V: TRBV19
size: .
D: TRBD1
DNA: TGTGCCAGTAGGAACGGACAGGGGATGAACACTGAAGCTTTCTTT
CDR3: CASRNGQGMNTEAFF

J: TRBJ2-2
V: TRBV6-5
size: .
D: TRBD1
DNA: TGTGCCAGCAGGAAGGACAGGCTCACCGGGGAGCTGTTTTTT
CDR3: CASRKDRLTGELFF

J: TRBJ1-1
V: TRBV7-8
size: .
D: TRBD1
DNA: TGTGCCAGCAGCTTAAGGAGGGGACAGGGGAACACTGAAGCTTTCTTT
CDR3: CASSLRRGQGNTEAFF

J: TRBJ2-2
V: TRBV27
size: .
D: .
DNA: TGTGCCAGCAGCGACTTATTTTGGGGCAGGGGGGCCGGGGAGCTGTTTTTT
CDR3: CASSDLFWGRGAGELFF

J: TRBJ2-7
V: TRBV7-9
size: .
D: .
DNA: TGTGCCAGCAGCCTTACTCCCGGGATGTACGAGCAGTACTTC
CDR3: CASSLTPGMYEQYF

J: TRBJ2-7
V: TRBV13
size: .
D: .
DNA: TGTGCCAGCACCCGAAATCTTGGAGGCAGCGCCTACGAGCAGTACTTC
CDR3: CASTRNLGGSAYEQYF

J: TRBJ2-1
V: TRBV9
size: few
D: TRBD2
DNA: TGTGCCAGCAGCGTAGTGGGGCTAGCGGGAGGCGACTCCTACAATGAGCAGTTCTTC
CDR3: CASSVVGLAGGDSYNEQFF

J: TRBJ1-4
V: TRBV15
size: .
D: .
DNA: TGTGCCACCAGCAGAGATCTTTCAGGGCCCACAACTAATGAAAAACTGTTTTTT
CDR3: CATSRDLSGPTTNEKLFF

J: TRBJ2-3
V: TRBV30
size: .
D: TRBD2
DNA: TGTGCCTGGTCGGGACTAGCGTTCGATACGCAGTATTTT
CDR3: CAWSGLAFDTQYF

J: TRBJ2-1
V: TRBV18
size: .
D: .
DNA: TGTGCCAGCTCAACCCGGGACTTCCGCTACAATGAGCAGTTCTTC
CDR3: CASSTRDFRYNEQFF

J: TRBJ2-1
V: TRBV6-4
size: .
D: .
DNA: TGTGCCAGCAGTGACGGTAGCCGCGATGAGCAGTTCTTC
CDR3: CASSDGSRDEQFF